This paragraph reports one T cell receptor beta chain. This entry comes from a study of blood T cell repertoires in COVID-19. Whole-study context: Samples representing acute and convalescent COVID-19 were sourced from the United States, Italy and Spain.

CDR3 length: 18 residues. V was shortened by 2 bases and J by 3 bases, with 22 bases between the two germline ends. The germline gives CDR1 KGHSH, CDR2 LQKENI. As handled by the study authors: Estimation of nucleated cell counts relied on the amplification of reference gene primers. Assay: immunoSEQ multiplex PCR; the TCRdb copy retains only in-frame clones and omits some. V and J calls and clone size are as listed in that table; D and trimming were resolved from the DNA. The sample includes tens of thousands of clones, approximately 88% seen only once; the top ten take roughly a fifth. Sequencing used peripheral blood. The origin of this receptor is a woman older than 75 with acute or convalescent COVID-19. This chain uses TRBV18 with TRBJ2-5, with TRBD2 as a possible D gene (5 bases). The CDR3, as DNA: TGTGCCAGCTCACCAGCGGTCCTTTCGAGGGCTTGGGAAGAGACCCAGTACTTC. The encoded protein is CASSPAVLSRAWEETQYF.